Shown below are 7 T cell receptor beta chains from a single sample sequenced in a study of blood T cell repertoires in COVID-19. Method: immunoSEQ multiplex PCR; TCRdb's copy keeps in-frame clones and lacks some. The sample comprises more than 250,000 clones, around 82% of which are singletons, and approximately 1.3% rests with the top ten. The material sequenced was peripheral blood. The receptors shown here come from a woman aged 45 to 65 with acute or convalescent COVID-19.

This clone was counted between two and nine times. The chain joins TRBV5-4 to TRBJ2-5; 10 bases agree with TRBD1. The CDR3 extends over 16 amino acids. From germline, CDR1 is SGHNT and CDR2 YYREEE (reference sequence). Trimming cost V 3 bases and J 3 bases; bases outside gene matches: 8. This CDR3 reads CASSSWDRGFKETQYF. For the CDR3, the DNA is TGTGCCAGCAGCTCCTGGGACAGGGGATTTAAAGAGACCCAGTACTTC.

The V gene is TRBV2, the J gene TRBJ1-5, with 8 bases matching TRBD1. V lost 6 bases and J lost 7; bases outside the gene matches: 8. Per the germline V gene, CDR1 is SNHLY and CDR2 is FYNNEI. This CDR3 has 14 amino acids. The chain's CDR3 is CASRTGAEGQPQHF. The CDR3 DNA is TGTGCCAGCAGGACAGGGGCCGAGGGACAGCCCCAGCATTTT.

The V gene is TRBV19, the J gene TRBJ1-4; D is undetermined. The germline CDR1 and CDR2 sequences are LNHDA and SQIVND (reference sequence). Trimming took off 2 bases at V and 6 bases at J, with 10 bases between the two ends. The CDR3 covers 14 residues. The CDR3 spells CASSISGIDEKLFF. CDR3 DNA sequence: TGTGCCAGTAGTATATCGGGGATTGATGAAAAACTGTTTTTT.

This chain links TRBV29-1 with TRBJ2-2, with TRBD1 identical over 8 bases. Trimming removed 4 bases from V and 4 bases from J; junction bases left unmatched: 8. Germline loops: CDR1 SQVTM, CDR2 ANQGSEA. This CDR3 has 15 residues. CDR3: CSVVGQGAPTGELFF. CDR3 coding DNA: TGCAGCGTTGTGGGGCAGGGGGCGCCCACCGGGGAGCTGTTTTTT.

The J gene is TRBJ1-5, the V gene TRBV9; D is unresolved. The V and J ends lost 0 bases and 4 bases respectively, with 5 bases between them. The CDR3 is 13 residues long. CDR1 SGDLS and CDR2 YYNGEE come from the germline V gene. CDR3 coding DNA: TGTGCCAGCAGCGTAGACGGGAATCAGCCCCAGCATTTT. It specifies CASSVDGNQPQHF.

The rearrangement uses TRBV11-3 and TRBJ2-1; perhaps TRBD2 as D (6 bases). The V and J ends lost 1 base and 6 bases respectively, with 13 bases between them. This CDR3 has 15 amino acids. The germline V gene encodes CDR1 SGHNT and CDR2 YENEEA. CDR3 DNA sequence: TGTGCCAGCAGCTTAGGGGGGGATGGGGCCAATGAGCAGTTCTTC. This codes for CASSLGGDGANEQFF.

CDR3 DNA: TGTGCCAGCAGCGTAGATGGACAGGGGGCTTATTTT. It is translated as CASSVDGQGAYF. The rearrangement links TRBV9 to TRBJ1-3; TRBD1 aligns across 11 bases. The CDR3 loop spans 12 amino acids. J was trimmed by 16 bases and V by 0 bases; bases with no gene match: 3. Germline assignment: CDR1 SGDLS and CDR2 YYNGEE.